Each of the 27 T cell receptor beta chains below was sequenced from the same sample in a study of beta chain features in type 1 diabetes. Isolated RNA was reverse transcribed in full, so expressed TCRB transcripts were sequenced. Data came from immunoSEQ multiplex PCR; TCRdb stores just in-frame clones and leaves some out. Counted here are about 370,000 clones, around 10% occurring once; the ten biggest clones make up roughly 0.54%. These receptors are not linked to any known antigen. General study points: Type 1 diabetes patients showed a moderate but significant shortening of TCRB CDR3s in all four CD4+ subsets.

Material: central memory CD4+ T cells from blood. These receptors came from a young man with type 1 diabetes.

This clone was counted only a few times. V gene TRBV7-9 combines with J gene TRBJ1-4, with 8 bases identical to TRBD1. The trim removed 3 bases at V and 6 bases at J, leaving 18 bases unmatched. CDR1 SEHNR and CDR2 FQNEAQ come from the germline V gene (reference sequence). This CDR3 region has 19 residues. CDR3 sequence reads: CASSLNPTTAGTGDEKLFF. The CDR3 nucleotides read TGTGCCAGCAGCTTGAACCCCACCACAGCCGGGACAGGAGATGAAAAACTGTTTTTT.

This chain links TRBV11-1 with TRBJ2-2; D gene ambiguous. The CDR3 is 13 residues long. Germline CDR1 SGHAT, CDR2 FQDESV (reference sequence). Trimming cost V 3 bases and J 2 bases, with 4 bases left between them. CDR3 DNA sequence: TGTGCCAGCAGCTTTCTAAACACCGGGGAGCTGTTTTTT. Its translation is CASSFLNTGELFF.

The CDR3 DNA reads TGTGCCAGCAGTTCCCTACAGGGGAGGTGGGAGACCCAGTACTTC. This encodes CASSSLQGRWETQYF. The chain recombines TRBV6-5 with TRBJ2-5, with D possibly matching TRBD1 (7 bases). This CDR3 contains 15 residues. Germline V gene lookup returns CDR1 MNHEY and CDR2 SVGAGI. V was cut by 4 bases and J by 5 bases, with 17 bases left in between.

This clone was observed a few times. The rearrangement uses TRBV9 and TRBJ2-3; TRBD2 aligns across 8 bases. Germline V gene sequence: CDR1 SGDLS, CDR2 YYNGEE. This CDR3 is 15 amino acids long. Losses at the gene ends were 1 base for V and 1 base for J; bases not matched to a gene: 2. DNA of the CDR3: TGTGCCAGCAGCGTATACGGGAGGGGCACAGATACGCAGTATTTT. Amino acids: CASSVYGRGTDTQYF.

The CDR3, as DNA: TGTGCCAGCAGGGAGACTAGCGGGAACGACAATGAGCAGTTCTTC. The encoded protein is CASRETSGNDNEQFF. V gene TRBV14 combines with J gene TRBJ2-1, with TRBD2 matching 11 bases. J lost 5 bases, V lost 6 bases, and 6 bases had no gene match. This CDR3 comprises 15 residues. Per germline, CDR1 SGHDN and CDR2 FVKESK.

The V and J genes are TRBV6-5 and TRBJ2-5; TRBD2 matches at 7 bases. In germline, CDR1 is MNHEY, CDR2 SVGAGI. V lost 8 bases, J lost 2 bases, and 2 bases stayed unmatched. This CDR3 contains 12 residues. CDR3 sequence (DNA): TGTGCCAGCGGGAGGGTTCAAGAGACCCAGTACTTC. Amino acid sequence: CASGRVQETQYF.

This chain uses TRBV7-2 with TRBJ2-7, with 10 bases that match TRBD1. Germline assignment: CDR1 SGHTA and CDR2 FQGNSA. The CDR3 spans 16 residues. V dropped 4 bases and J dropped 3; count of bases not matched to a gene: 9. CDR3 sequence: CASSSIRDRGFYEQYF. For the CDR3, the DNA is TGTGCCAGCAGCTCCATCCGGGACAGGGGTTTCTACGAGCAGTACTTC.

This chain connects TRBV7-6 to TRBJ2-7; D is undetermined. V shed 1 base and J shed 2 bases, with 9 bases lying between them. The CDR3 is made up of 14 amino acids. Germline CDR1 SGHVS, CDR2 FNYEAQ. The CDR3 nucleotides read TGTGCCAGCAGCTTAGGGCCCCTTCCCTACGAGCAGTACTTC. This codes for CASSLGPLPYEQYF.

This chain uses TRBV7-2 with TRBJ2-5; TRBD2 aligns across 12 bases. With V trimmed by 7 bases and J by 4 bases, 7 bases remained unmatched. In germline, CDR1 is SGHTA, CDR2 FQGNSA. The CDR3 spans 15 residues. In nucleotides, the CDR3 is TGTGCCAGCACACCTAGCGGGAGGGTAGGAGAGACCCAGTACTTC. It translates to CASTPSGRVGETQYF.

This clone was detected a few times. V gene TRBV7-3 combines with J gene TRBJ2-2; D unresolved. The CDR3 sequence is 12 residues long. The V end lost 2 bases, the J end lost 8 bases, and 6 bases lay between the germline ends. The germline V gene encodes CDR1 SGHTA and CDR2 FQGTGA. Written as DNA, the CDR3 is TGTGCCAGCAGCTTACTTATTGGGGAGCTGTTTTTT. Residues: CASSLLIGELFF.

This clone was observed at least ten times. The V and J genes are TRBV11-1 and TRBJ2-3; unclear D gene. This CDR3 has 13 residues. Germline CDR1 reads SGHAT; CDR2 reads FQDESV (reference sequence). V was cut by 8 bases and J by 0 bases, with 9 bases left in between. The CDR3 sequence: CASAESSTDTQYF. The CDR3 nucleotides are TGTGCCAGCGCGGAATCTAGCACAGATACGCAGTATTTT.

This clone occurred a few times. This chain links TRBV10-2 with TRBJ2-3; D is unclear. The CDR3 loop spans 14 amino acids. V was clipped by 0 bases and J by 2 bases, with 6 bases between them. The germline V gene encodes CDR1 WSHSY and CDR2 SAAADI. The CDR3: CASSESRATDTQYF. The CDR3 nucleotides are TGCGCCAGCAGTGAGTCAAGGGCCACAGATACGCAGTATTTT.

V usage is TRBV5-1 and J usage is TRBJ2-1, with 7 bases aligning to TRBD2. The CDR3 is made up of 14 amino acids. The V segment lost 0 bases and the J segment 8 bases; nucleotides outside the gene matches: 5. CDR1 SGHRS and CDR2 YFSETQ come from the germline V gene. The CDR3 region is CASSLGAGEYEQFF. Written as DNA, the CDR3 is TGCGCCAGCAGCTTGGGTGCGGGAGAGTATGAGCAGTTCTTC.

This clone came up a few times. V is TRBV19 and J is TRBJ2-7, with 11 bases matching TRBD1. This CDR3 has 14 residues. The junction had 5 bases not matched to a gene; V was cut back by 7 bases and J by 3 bases. CDR1 LNHDA and CDR2 SQIVND come from the germline V gene (reference sequence). The CDR3 DNA sequence: TGTGCCAGTACCCGGACAGGGGGCTTCTACGAGCAGTACTTC. Translating it yields CASTRTGGFYEQYF.

The chain recombines TRBV6-1 with TRBJ1-4; perhaps TRBD1 as D (6 bases). Germline V gene sequence: CDR1 MNHNS, CDR2 SASEGT. The CDR3 is 15 amino acids. The ends were cut back, 5 bases at V and 4 bases at J, with 14 bases in the middle. The CDR3 DNA reads TGTGCCAGCAGTCTGGGGGCTGGCGTTAATGAAAAACTGTTTTTT. This gives the protein CASSLGAGVNEKLFF.

This clone came up a few times. Distinct nucleotide sequences in the sample also encode this CDR3. The V and J genes are TRBV18 and TRBJ1-5; D is unclear. The CDR3 length is 13 residues. V lost 6 bases to trimming and J lost 5 bases, with 11 bases between them. Germline CDR1 KGHSH, CDR2 LQKENI. CDR3 in DNA: TGTGCCAGCTCGGAAGGTATCTATCAGCCCCAGCATTTT. This sequence encodes CASSEGIYQPQHF.

This clone has a count of ten or more. The rearrangement joins TRBV4-2 to TRBJ2-7; 9 nucleotides agree with TRBD1. This CDR3 has 17 residues. The germline CDR1 and CDR2 sequences are LGHNA and YNFKEQ. With V trimmed by 1 base and J by 1 base, 8 bases remained unmatched. The CDR3 protein is CASSQALPGQGSYEQYF. CDR3 DNA sequence: TGTGCCAGCAGCCAAGCACTTCCGGGACAGGGTTCCTACGAGCAGTACTTC.

This clone came up a few times. V is TRBV29-1 and J is TRBJ2-7; D might be TRBD2 (6 bases). Germline loops: CDR1 SQVTM, CDR2 ANQGSEA. This CDR3 contains 13 residues. Trimming removed 4 bases at V and 0 bases at J, with 10 bases between. The CDR3: CSVVRDSSYEQYF. Here the CDR3 DNA reads TGCAGCGTTGTACGGGACTCCTCCTACGAGCAGTACTTC.

V gene TRBV29-1 combines with J gene TRBJ2-5, with D uncertain. The J call may not be correct, given that the DNA end is closer to TRBJ2-7. The germline V gene encodes CDR1 SQVTM and CDR2 ANQGSEA. The CDR3 spans 14 residues. CDR3 protein: CSVEGWRESYEQYF. CDR3 sequence (DNA): TGCAGCGTTGAAGGATGGAGAGAGTCCTACGAGCAGTACTTC.

This clone was recorded many times. The J gene is TRBJ2-1, the V gene TRBV5-8; the match to TRBD2 covers 8 bases. V was clipped by 2 bases and J by 6 bases; unmatched bases: 7. Germline V gene data show CDR1 as SGHTS and CDR2 as YDEGEE. This CDR3 has 15 amino acids. In DNA form, the CDR3 reads TGTGCCAGCAGCTTAGCCGGGAGGGGTCGCAATGAGCAGTTCTTC. Its translation: CASSLAGRGRNEQFF. Supplemented by reference TRBV5-8 and TRBJ2-1, the full variable domain reads EAGVTQSPTHLIKTRGQQATLRCSPISGHTSVYWYQQALGLGLQFLLWYDEGEERNRGNFPPRFSGRQFPNYSSELNVNALELEDSALYLCASSLAGRGRNEQFFGPGTRLTVL.

This clone was counted many times. Mismatch with germline at one junction end may stem from a read error. The V call is TRBV7-7, the J call TRBJ2-7; D uncertain. Looked up from germline, CDR1 is SSHAT and CDR2 is FNYEAQ (reference sequence). The CDR3 extends over 14 amino acids. CDR3 sequence (DNA): TGTGCTAGCAGCTTAAAGCCCGGTGAAGTCGAGCAGTACTTC. Residues: CASSLKPGEVEQYF. The entire variable domain, with the rest obtained from reference TRBV7-7 and TRBJ2-7, is as follows: GAGVSQSPRYKVTKRGQDVTLRCDPISSHATLYWYQQALGQGPEFLTYFNYEAQPDKSGLPSDRFSAERPEGSISTLTIQRTEQRDSAMYRCASSLKPGEVEQYFGPGTRLTVT.

This chain links TRBV29-1 with TRBJ2-5; 7 bases agree with TRBD2. Germline V lookup: CDR1 SQVTM, CDR2 ANQGSEA. CDR3 length: 12 residues. The V and J ends lost 7 bases and 0 bases, in that order; junction bases with no gene match: 2. CDR3 nucleotides: TGCAGCGCGAGCGGGAACCAAGAGACCCAGTACTTC. Amino acids: CSASGNQETQYF.

This clone was recorded a few times. The chain has TRBV5-1 and TRBJ2-7, with 8 nucleotides matching TRBD2. This CDR3 is built from 13 residues. Germline CDR1 is SGHRS and CDR2 is YFSETQ. With V trimmed by 7 bases and J by 3 bases, 6 bases remained unmatched. CDR3 sequence (DNA): TGCGCCAGCGCCATTCTAGCGGGCTACGAGCAGTACTTC. Its translation: CASAILAGYEQYF.

The CDR3 protein is CASSFTLAGASRFF. CDR3 coding DNA: TGTGCCAGCAGCTTCACCCTAGCGGGAGCCTCCCGTTTCTTC. The chain couples TRBV11-2 to TRBJ2-1; 10 positions match TRBD2. After removal of 3 bases from V and 16 bases from J, the junction contained 12 bases not matched to a gene. CDR3 length: 14 amino acids. Germline CDR1 SGHAT, CDR2 FQNNGV.

This clone was recorded a few times. This chain connects TRBV27 to TRBJ2-5; 7 bases line up with TRBD1. Unmatched junction bases numbered 4, after V lost 2 bases and J lost 1 base. The germline V gene encodes CDR1 MNHEY and CDR2 SMNVEV (reference sequence). The CDR3 has 15 amino acids. CDR3 loop: CASSLIGTAQETQYF. DNA of the CDR3: TGTGCCAGCAGTTTAATAGGGACAGCCCAAGAGACCCAGTACTTC.

The V call is TRBV7-2, the J call TRBJ2-4; TRBD1 matches 11 bases. Unmatched junction bases numbered 12, after V lost 5 bases and J lost 0 bases. CDR1 and CDR2 (germline): SGHTA, FQGNSA. The CDR3 contains 19 residues. The CDR3 coding sequence is TGTGCCAGCAGCCAACCCCGGGACAGGGGGTCCCTAGCCAAAAACATTCAGTACTTC. The encoded protein is CASSQPRDRGSLAKNIQYF.

Concerning this clone: The junction departs from the called germline gene at one end, perhaps through a read error. V is TRBV4-1 and J is TRBJ2-3; a weak D match, TRBD2 (5 bases). This CDR3 is built from 16 residues. Germline-derived CDR1 and CDR2 are MGHRA and YSYEKL. CDR3 protein: CASSPGLERSTDTQYF. The DNA for the CDR3 is TGTGCCAGCAGCCCAGGACTTGAGCGGAGCACAGATACGCAGTATTTT.